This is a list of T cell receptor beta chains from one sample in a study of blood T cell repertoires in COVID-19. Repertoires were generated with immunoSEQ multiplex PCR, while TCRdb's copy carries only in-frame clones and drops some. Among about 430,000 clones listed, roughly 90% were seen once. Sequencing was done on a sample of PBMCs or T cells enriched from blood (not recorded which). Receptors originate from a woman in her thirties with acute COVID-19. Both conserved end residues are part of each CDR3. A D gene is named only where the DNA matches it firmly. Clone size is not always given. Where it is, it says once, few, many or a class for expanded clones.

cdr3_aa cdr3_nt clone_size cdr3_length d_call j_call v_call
CASSGGEHTEAFF TGTGCCAGCTCAGGGGGGGAACACACTGAAGCTTTCTTT once 13 - TRBJ1-1 TRBV18
CASQTGGGAGTDTQYF TGTGCCAGCCAGACCGGTGGGGGGGCGGGCACAGATACGCAGTATTTT - 16 - TRBJ2-3 TRBV7-2
CASSLTGDPNTGELFF TGCGCCAGCAGCTTGACAGGGGATCCGAACACCGGGGAGCTGTTTTTT - 16 TRBD1 TRBJ2-2 TRBV5-1
CASSQDLGGNQPQHF TGTGCCAGCAGCCAAGATCTAGGGGGCAATCAGCCCCAGCATTTT - 15 - TRBJ1-5 TRBV3-1/TRBV3-2
CASGRTSGGLRSYEQYF TGTGCTAGTGGTCGGACTAGCGGGGGGCTCCGCTCCTACGAGCAGTACTTC - 17 TRBD2 TRBJ2-7 TRBV12-5
CASSTLGGRETQYF TGTGCCAGTAGTACCCTGGGGGGACGAGAGACCCAGTACTTC - 14 - TRBJ2-5 TRBV19
CASSLAQVNGEAFF TGTGCCAGCAGCTTGGCGCAGGTTAATGGTGAAGCTTTCTTT - 14 - TRBJ1-1 TRBV5-4
CSVLGRGTDTQYF TGCAGCGTTTTGGGGAGGGGGACAGATACGCAGTATTTT once 13 - TRBJ2-3 TRBV29-1
CASSPDKPPYEQYF TGTGCCAGCTCCCCGGACAAGCCACCTTACGAGCAGTACTTC - 14 - TRBJ2-7 TRBV5-6
CASSPGQIRSGNTIYF TGTGCCAGCTCACCTGGACAGATTCGCTCTGGAAACACCATATATTTT - 16 - TRBJ1-3 TRBV18
CARSCPGTGKSAGNQPQHF TGTGCCAGAAGCTGCCCCGGGACAGGGAAATCGGCGGGCAATCAGCCCCAGCATTTT - 19 TRBD1 TRBJ1-5 TRBV5-3
CASQGSGVAETQYF TGCGCCAGCCAGGGTTCAGGCGTTGCGGAGACCCAGTACTTC - 14 - TRBJ2-5 TRBV5-1
CASSHRVTQYF TGTGCCAGCAGCCATCGTGTTACGCAGTATTTT - 11 - TRBJ2-3 TRBV3-1/TRBV3-2
CACHGQGVRSYNSPLHF TGTGCCTGCCACGGACAGGGGGTTCGCTCCTATAATTCACCCCTCCACTTT - 17 TRBD1 TRBJ1-6 TRBV30
CASSYLRYEQYF TGTGCCAGCAGCTACCTGCGGTACGAGCAGTACTTC once 12 - TRBJ2-7 TRBV5-6
CASSFSPGASLF TGTGCCAGCAGCTTCTCCCCTGGGGCATCGCTCTTC - 12 - TRBJ2-1 TRBV7-2
CASSGGQGGTDTQYF TGTGCCAGCAGTGGGGGACAGGGCGGCACAGATACGCAGTATTTT - 15 TRBD1 TRBJ2-3 TRBV6-6
CASSPRSFGDTEAFF TGTGCCAGCAGCCCGCGTAGTTTCGGGGACACTGAAGCTTTCTTT - 15 - TRBJ1-1 TRBV11-1
CASSVNQGRPLHF TGTGCCAGCAGCGTAAACCAGGGCCGTCCCCTCCACTTT few 13 - TRBJ1-6 TRBV9
CATSRDRADTQYF TGTGCCACCAGCAGAGATCGCGCAGATACGCAGTATTTT - 13 - TRBJ2-3 TRBV15